Listed here are 29 T cell receptor beta chains from one sample, sequenced in a study of blood T cell repertoires in COVID-19. Generated by immunoSEQ multiplex PCR, the TCRdb table keeps only in-frame clones and is missing some. The repertoire holds some 260,000 clones, with 80% to 90% as singletons. The sequenced material came from PBMCs or T cells enriched from blood (not recorded which). These receptors were obtained from a man younger than 40 with acute COVID-19.

The chain is built from TRBV10-3 and TRBJ1-6; TRBD1 might be the D (5 bases). CDR3 size: 13 residues. Per the germline V gene, CDR1 is ENHRY and CDR2 is SYGVKD. V lost 5 bases to trimming and J lost 7 bases, with 9 bases between them. The CDR3 nucleotides are TGTGCCATCAGTTTTGACAGAAATTCACCCCTCCACTTT. Amino acid sequence: CAISFDRNSPLHF.

The chain couples TRBV28 to TRBJ2-6, with D possibly TRBD2 on 6 matching bases. The CDR3 runs to 16 residues. Trimming shortened V by 5 bases and J by 0 bases, and 11 bases separated the two germline ends. In germline, CDR1 is MDHEN, CDR2 SYDVKM. The DNA for the CDR3 is TGTGCCAGCAGTCTCGGGGGTCCCTCTGGGGCCAACGTCCTGACTTTC. This translates into CASSLGGPSGANVLTF.

This chain uses TRBV6-5 with TRBJ1-3, with a possible D match to TRBD1 (5 bases). This CDR3 comprises 15 residues. Trimming removed 7 bases at V and 3 bases at J, with 16 bases between. CDR1 MNHEY and CDR2 SVGAGI come from the germline V gene. The CDR3 DNA reads as TGTGCCAGCACCCCCCCCGGAGGGGTTGGAAACACCATATATTTT. Protein: CASTPPGGVGNTIYF.

This clone was counted a single time. The chain uses TRBV4-1 and TRBJ2-2; D possibly corresponds to TRBD1 (6 bases). The CDR3 runs to 12 residues. The ends were cut back, 4 bases at V and 10 bases at J, with 10 bases in the middle. CDR1 MGHRA and CDR2 YSYEKL come from the germline V gene. The CDR3 loop reads CASSRTGSELFF. The CDR3 DNA reads TGCGCCAGCAGCCGAACAGGGTCGGAGCTGTTTTTT.

This clone was observed once. The CDR3 DNA is TGTGCCAGCAGCCGTCGGACACAGGAAAAACTGTTTTTT. It yields the protein CASSRRTQEKLFF. The chain has TRBV5-7 and TRBJ1-4; perhaps TRBD1 as D (5 bases). TRBV5-7 is sorted into the ORF group, with uncertain function. CDR3 length: 13 residues. V gave up 4 bases and J gave up 8 bases, with 12 bases separating them.

The chain has TRBV29-1 and TRBJ2-5; maybe TRBD1 (6 bases). Germline V lookup: CDR1 SQVTM, CDR2 ANQGSEA. This CDR3 region has 11 residues. V lost 8 bases and J 5 bases, leaving 12 bases between the germline ends. The CDR3 nucleotides are TGCAGCCCCGCCCAGGGGGAGACCCAGTACTTC. It specifies CSPAQGETQYF.

The chain has TRBV2 and TRBJ1-2, with D tentatively TRBD1 (5 bases). The length of the CDR3 is 14 residues. Germline V gene lookup returns CDR1 SNHLY and CDR2 FYNNEI. V lost 2 bases and J 2 bases, leaving 9 bases between the germline ends. CDR3 nucleotide sequence: TGTGCCAGCAGTGAATCTGCAGGGAACTATGGCTACACCTTC. Protein sequence: CASSESAGNYGYTF.

This sequence joins TRBV19 and TRBJ2-7, with D tentatively TRBD2 (6 bases). This CDR3 is built from 14 residues. Germline CDR1 and CDR2: LNHDA and SQIVND (reference sequence). Trimming cost V 4 bases and J 6 bases, with 16 bases left between them. The CDR3 here is CASSTTSNGGEQYV. The CDR3 nucleotides are TGTGCCAGTAGTACCACTAGCAATGGAGGCGAGCAGTACGTC.

The chain links TRBV5-1 to TRBJ2-5; D may be TRBD2 (7 bases). This CDR3 comprises 16 residues. The V end was cut by 1 base, the J end by 5 bases, with 18 bases between. In germline, CDR1 is SGHRS, CDR2 YFSETQ. In nucleotides, the CDR3 is TGCGCCAGCAGCTTGTTACCCGGGGGGCAGGTGGAGACCCAGTACTTC. The encoded protein is CASSLLPGGQVETQYF.

The V and J genes are TRBV25-1 and TRBJ2-5, with TRBD1 matching over 7 bases. The length of the CDR3 is 12 residues. Germline CDR1 is MGHDK and CDR2 is SYGVNS. V lost 6 bases and J lost 5; bases outside the gene matches: 3. The CDR3 DNA reads as TGTGCCAGCAGCGGGACAGCGGAGACCCAGTACTTC. Protein sequence: CASSGTAETQYF.

The gene calls are TRBV7-6 and TRBJ2-2, with 14 bases identical to TRBD2. Germline lookup yields CDR1 SGHVS and CDR2 FNYEAQ. With 11 bases clipped from V and 7 bases from J, the junction kept 9 bases outside the gene matches. The CDR3 runs 15 residues. CDR3 bases: TGTGCCGGAGGGGGACTAGCGGGAGTTCACGGGGAGCTGTTTTTT. Its translation: CAGGGLAGVHGELFF.

This sequence joins TRBV7-2 and TRBJ1-1; perhaps TRBD1 as D (6 bases). V dropped 8 bases and J dropped 1 base, with 17 bases sitting between them. The CDR3 length is 15 residues. Germline V gene lookup returns CDR1 SGHTA and CDR2 FQGNSA. CDR3 DNA sequence: TGTGCCAGCCTCCAAGCCACAGGGACGAACACTGAAGCTTTCTTT. Translated: CASLQATGTNTEAFF.

As regards this clone: Other DNA sequences in the same sample also yield this CDR3. The rearrangement links TRBV5-1 to TRBJ2-5; TRBD1 matches at 9 bases. CDR1 and CDR2 from the germline V gene are SGHRS and YFSETQ. The CDR3 runs to 14 residues. J lost 4 bases, V lost 5 bases, and 6 bases had no gene match. The CDR3 region is CASSSGTGRETQYF. CDR3 coding DNA: TGCGCCAGCAGTTCCGGGACAGGGCGAGAGACCCAGTACTTC. The entire variable domain, with the rest obtained from reference TRBV5-1 and TRBJ2-5, is as follows: KAGVTQTPRYLIKTRGQQVTLSCSPISGHRSVSWYQQTPGQGLQFLFEYFSETQRNKGNFPGRFSGRQFSNSRSEMNVSTLELGDSALYLCASSSGTGRETQYFGPGTRLLVL.

V is TRBV12-3 or TRBV12-4 and J is TRBJ2-1; a weak D match, TRBD2 (5 bases). V lost 0 bases and J 7 bases, leaving 7 bases between the germline ends. This CDR3 contains 13 residues. For the CDR3, the DNA is TGTGCCAGCAGTTTAGCGAGGGATAATGAGCAGTTCTTC. It yields the protein CASSLARDNEQFF.

The chain uses TRBV11-2 and TRBJ2-2, with 7 bases lining up with TRBD1. Germline CDR1 reads SGHAT; CDR2 reads FQNNGV. J was trimmed by 5 bases and V by 5 bases; bases with no gene match: 5. The CDR3 is 14 residues long. CDR3 residues: CASSTGTETGELFF. The CDR3 nucleotides are TGTGCCAGCAGCACCGGGACAGAGACCGGGGAGCTGTTTTTT. Together with reference TRBV11-2 and TRBJ2-2, the CDR3 gives the full variable domain: EAGVAQSPRYKIIEKRQSVAFWCNPISGHATLYWYQQILGQGPKLLIQFQNNGVVDDSQLPKDRFSAERLKGVDSTLKIQPAKLEDSAVYLCASSTGTETGELFFGEGSRLTVL.

The rearrangement uses TRBV28 and TRBJ2-7; 10 positions match TRBD1. Germline CDR1 reads MDHEN; CDR2 reads SYDVKM. The CDR3 has 14 amino acids. With V trimmed by 5 bases and J by 2 bases, 3 bases remained unmatched. The CDR3 region is CASSEGQGTYEQYV. CDR3 bases: TGTGCCAGCAGTGAGGGACAGGGGACCTACGAGCAGTACGTC.

The rearrangement joins TRBV5-1 to TRBJ1-3, with D unresolved. Germline V gene lookup returns CDR1 SGHRS and CDR2 YFSETQ. This CDR3 is 14 amino acids long. Trimming stripped 5 bases from V and 0 bases from J, with 9 bases between. CDR3 protein: CASRPGDSGNTIYF. The CDR3 bases are TGCGCCAGCAGGCCAGGCGACTCTGGAAACACCATATATTTT.

In this sample, this clone turned up a few times. The CDR3 sequence is CASSDPGFGNTIYF. The CDR3 coding sequence is TGTGCCAGCAGCGATCCAGGGTTTGGAAACACCATATATTTT. The chain has TRBV7-2 and TRBJ1-3; D perhaps matches TRBD1 (5 bases). The CDR3 runs 14 residues. Germline values: CDR1 SGHTA, CDR2 FQGNSA. V lost 5 bases to trimming and J lost 3 bases, with 11 bases between them.

This chain connects TRBV29-1 to TRBJ2-1; D unclear. CDR1 and CDR2 from the germline V gene are SQVTM and ANQGSEA. CDR3 size: 14 residues. Trimming shortened V by 4 bases and J by 9 bases, and 19 bases separated the two germline ends. DNA of the CDR3: TGCAGCGTTGCGGCGGCGGCGTTGCATAGTGAGCAGTTCTTC. Encoded protein: CSVAAAALHSEQFF.

The genes are TRBV6-6 and TRBJ2-5; TRBD2 is a possible D gene (6 bases). The CDR3 sequence is 12 residues long. The germline V gene encodes CDR1 MNHNY and CDR2 SVGAGI (reference sequence). V gave up 7 bases and J gave up 9 bases, with 15 bases separating them. CDR3 loop: CASTTFGEAQYF. The CDR3 region has the DNA TGTGCCAGCACCACCTTCGGGGAGGCCCAGTACTTC.

The V call is TRBV28, the J call TRBJ2-3; 10 bases are shared with TRBD2. There are 17 residues in the CDR3. The ends lost 4 bases at V and 4 bases at J; junction bases unmatched: 11. Germline V gene lookup returns CDR1 MDHEN and CDR2 SYDVKM. The CDR3 DNA is TGTGCCAGCAGTTCCCAAGGAGCGGGGGGGTCGCCAGATACGCAGTATTTT. Residues: CASSSQGAGGSPDTQYF.

This rearrangement joins TRBV7-3 to TRBJ1-2, with 10 bases aligning to TRBD1. V was clipped by 5 bases and J by 3 bases; unmatched bases: 3. The V gene's germline CDR1 is SGHTA and CDR2 FQGTGA. CDR3 size: 14 residues. In DNA, the CDR3 is TGTGCCAGCAGCCGGGACAGGGGAGACTATGGCTACACCTTC. As protein: CASSRDRGDYGYTF.

The chain recombines TRBV4-1 with TRBJ1-5; tentatively, D is TRBD1 (5 bases). Trimming shortened V by 2 bases and J by 0 bases, and 11 bases separated the two germline ends. Germline CDR1 reads MGHRA; CDR2 reads YSYEKL. The CDR3 consists of 16 residues. CDR3 in amino acids: CASSQMDGGSNQPQHF. CDR3 nucleotide sequence: TGCGCCAGCAGCCAAATGGACGGGGGTAGCAATCAGCCCCAGCATTTT.

The gene calls are TRBV5-5 and TRBJ2-1; 8 bases agree with TRBD1. The V and J ends lost 4 bases and 8 bases, in that order; junction bases with no gene match: 11. The CDR3 extends over 15 amino acids. Looked up from germline, CDR1 is SGHKS and CDR2 is YYEKEE (reference sequence). This CDR3 reads CASSPSRGRGDEQFF. CDR3 in DNA: TGTGCCAGCAGCCCTTCCAGGGGGCGAGGGGATGAGCAGTTCTTC. The whole variable domain, remainder taken from reference TRBV5-5 and TRBJ2-1, is DAGVTQSPTHLIKTRGQQVTLRCSPISGHKSVSWYQQVLGQGPQFIFQYYEKEERGRGNFPDRFSARQFPNYSSELNVNALLLGDSALYLCASSPSRGRGDEQFFGPGTRLTVL.

In nucleotides, the CDR3 is TGTGCCAGCTCACCACCGAGTCAGGCCTATGGCAATCAGCCCCAGCATTTT. Translated, it gives CASSPPSQAYGNQPQHF. V gene TRBV18 combines with J gene TRBJ1-5; D remains unclear. The V end lost 0 bases, the J end lost 2 bases, and 14 bases lay between the germline ends. This CDR3 is 17 amino acids long. CDR1 is KGHSH, CDR2 LQKENI, per germline.

The rearrangement links TRBV28 to TRBJ1-4; possibly TRBD1 for D (6 bases). The CDR3 contains 14 residues. Trimming removed 7 bases at V and 7 bases at J, with 16 bases between. The germline CDR1 and CDR2 sequences are MDHEN and SYDVKM. The CDR3 protein is CASKNRLGAEKLFF. CDR3 DNA sequence: TGTGCCAGCAAAAACAGGCTGGGGGCTGAAAAACTGTTTTTT.

The V gene is TRBV5-1, the J gene TRBJ1-6; no clear D gene. This CDR3 has 15 amino acids. CDR1 and CDR2 from the germline V gene are SGHRS and YFSETQ. V dropped 4 bases and J dropped 3 bases, with 11 bases sitting between them. The CDR3 loop reads CASSPTGVYNSPLHF. The CDR3 DNA sequence: TGCGCCAGCAGCCCAACGGGAGTCTATAATTCACCCCTCCACTTT.

Remarks on this clone: The junction does not match germline at one end; this may be a read error. This chain links TRBV5-1 with TRBJ2-2, with a tentative D call TRBD2 (5 bases). CDR1 and CDR2 from the germline V gene are SGHRS and YFSETQ. The CDR3 contains 16 residues. The CDR3 region is CASSFSEGRNTGELFF. In DNA, the CDR3 is TGTGCCAGCAGCTTTTCCGAGGGCAGGAACACCGGGGAGCTGTTTTTT.

The CDR3 DNA reads TGTGCCAGCAGCCCGGGGGGGGCAACCGGGGAGCTGTTTTTT. As protein: CASSPGGATGELFF. V is TRBV5-4 and J is TRBJ2-2; 8 nucleotides align to TRBD2. V lost 4 bases to trimming and J lost 5 bases; unmatched junction nucleotides: 4. Germline V CDR1 and CDR2: SGHNT, YYREEE (reference sequence). This CDR3 contains 14 residues.